This record looks at one TCR beta chain sequence and its context. J was trimmed by 2 bases and V by 2 bases; bases with no gene match: 11. Germline V gene sequence: CDR1 DFQATT, CDR2 SNEGSKA (reference sequence). The CDR3 contains 16 residues. This sample stems from a study of response to subunit inactivated influenza vaccine. TCRdb analysed the RT-PCR reads with MiXCR anew, one entry per CDR3 protein. Here the sample spans 400,000 to 650,000 distinct CDR3 sequences, roughly 7.9% being singletons. V and J are TRBV20-1 and TRBJ2-7; TRBD2 aligns across 8 bases. The origin of this receptor is a man aged 50-75 years who received an inactivated influenza vaccine. Source: PBMCs from blood, taken 23 months after vaccination. In DNA, the CDR3 is TGCAGTGCTAGAATCTTTCTAGCGGGTGTCGCCTACGAGCAGTACTTC. Its protein is CSARIFLAGVAYEQYF.